This T cell receptor (beta chain) was documented in a study of CD8 T cells in ankylosing spondylitis. Notes on this clonotype: The antigen is not known.

By quantitative 5'-RACE with molecular barcodes, the TCR beta libraries were made. From the 5' RACE reads, TCRdb called clonotypes with MiXCR, one entry per CDR3 protein. The table records around 430,000 distinct CDR3 sequences, 15% to 20% of them present only once. This CDR3 is built from 14 residues. Trimming stripped 2 bases from V and 2 bases from J, with 10 bases between. CDR1 and CDR2 from the germline V gene are KGHSH and LQKENI. Study results and limitations: From matched ankylosing spondylitis synovial fluid, disease-linked clones were reportedly recovered at significantly enriched levels. For ankylosing spondylitis blood, a TCR beta motif of under 10 highly homologous variants appeared characteristic. Reactive arthritis synovial fluid and blood were previously reported to contain some motif variants.

The sequence derives from a male donor with ankylosing spondylitis. The J gene is TRBJ2-7, the V gene TRBV18; no clear D. The sequencing sample was made of blood, either unsorted or a sorted T cell fraction (not recorded which). CDR3 coding DNA: TGTGCCAGCTCACCATCGCAGGTTGCCTACGAGCAGTACTTC. Translation gives CASSPSQVAYEQYF.